One and the same sample provided the 28 T cell receptor beta chains below, sequenced in a study of cytomegalovirus exposure and HLA in healthy donors. Vbeta (60) and Jbeta (13) primers were used in the PCR. Libraries were prepared by immunoSEQ multiplex PCR; TCRdb keeps only in-frame clonotypes and omits some of them. The data contain some 120,000 clones, about 80% of them singletons. The specimen was PBMCs. These receptors all come from a male donor in good health and CMV-seronegative.

The rearrangement joins TRBV11-2 to TRBJ1-1; D perhaps matches TRBD1 (5 bases). Trimming removed 5 bases from V and 2 bases from J, with 18 bases in between. Germline values: CDR1 SGHAT, CDR2 FQNNGV. The CDR3 spans 16 residues. This CDR3 reads CASSPHDRGTNTEAFF. CDR3 coding DNA: TGTGCCAGCAGCCCCCACGATCGGGGGACTAACACTGAAGCTTTCTTT.

The chain recombines TRBV6-1 with TRBJ2-2; 7 nucleotides agree with TRBD2. Looked up from germline, CDR1 is MNHNS and CDR2 is SASEGT. Unmatched junction bases numbered 10, after V lost 7 bases and J lost 5 bases. The CDR3 contains 15 residues. DNA for the CDR3: TGTGCCAGCAACGGTCGGGGACTAAATACCGGGGAGCTGTTTTTT. Amino acids: CASNGRGLNTGELFF.

The rearrangement uses TRBV9 and TRBJ1-2; 8 bases agree with TRBD1. After removal of 4 bases from V and 4 bases from J, the junction contained 9 bases not matched to a gene. CDR3 length equals 15 residues. The germline V gene has CDR1 SGDLS and CDR2 YYNGEE. The CDR3 nucleotides read TGTGCCAGCAGCCCCGGGACAGGCGCTACCTATGGCTACACCTTC. This gives the protein CASSPGTGATYGYTF.

CDR3 sequence (DNA): TGCAGCGTAATAGCGGGAGGCATCTCTGGGGCCAACGTCCTGACTTTC. Translated: CSVIAGGISGANVLTF. The rearrangement joins TRBV29-1 to TRBJ2-6; 10 bases align to TRBD2. CDR1 and CDR2 (germline): SQVTM, ANQGSEA. This CDR3 contains 16 residues. Trimming took 6 bases from V and 0 from J; bases not matched to a gene: 5.

The V and J genes are TRBV25-1 and TRBJ2-7; maybe TRBD1 (7 bases). This CDR3 comprises 13 residues. V dropped 0 bases and J dropped 11 bases, with 14 bases sitting between them. The germline V gene has CDR1 MGHDK and CDR2 SYGVNS. Here the CDR3 DNA reads TGTGCCAGCAGTGAATATGTGGCAGGGGGGAAGTACTTC. Encoded protein: CASSEYVAGGKYF.

J is TRBJ2-7 and V is TRBV5-8, with 10 positions matching TRBD2. CDR3 length: 19 residues. Germline trimming cut 0 bases from V and 5 bases from J; bases unmatched to any gene: 17. Germline lookup yields CDR1 SGHTS and CDR2 YDEGEE. CDR3: CASSLAVMASGSMKDEQYF. The CDR3 nucleotides are TGTGCCAGCAGCTTGGCCGTTATGGCTAGCGGGAGTATGAAGGACGAGCAGTACTTC.

This clone has more than one count but fewer than ten. The chain carries TRBV9 and TRBJ2-3; 9 bases fit TRBD2. J gave up 4 bases and V 0 bases, and 6 bases lay outside the gene matches. The length of the CDR3 is 16 residues. Looked up from germline, CDR1 is SGDLS and CDR2 is YYNGEE. The CDR3 nucleotides read TGTGCCAGCAGCGTAGAGGGCGGGGGGGCCTCAGATACGCAGTATTTT. Translation gives CASSVEGGGASDTQYF. The full variable domain, in which reference TRBV9 and TRBJ2-3 provide the parts outside the CDR3, is DSGVTQTPKHLITATGQRVTLRCSPRSGDLSVYWYQQSLDQGLQFLIQYYNGEERAKGNILERFSAQQFPDLHSELNLSSLELGDSALYFCASSVEGGGASDTQYFGPGTRLTVL.

V usage is TRBV4-2 and J usage is TRBJ2-4; weak D call: TRBD1 (6 bases). From germline, CDR1 is LGHNA and CDR2 YNFKEQ. The CDR3 is 15 residues long. V was clipped by 5 bases and J by 3 bases, with 14 bases between them. The CDR3, as DNA: TGTGCCAGCAGCACCCGACAGGCGCACAAAAACATTCAGTACTTC. The encoded protein is CASSTRQAHKNIQYF.

This clone was counted only a few times. The V call is TRBV4-1, the J call TRBJ1-5; TRBD1 matches at 7 bases. V gave up 0 bases and J gave up 5 bases; unmatched junction bases: 4. The CDR3 has 15 residues. Germline loops: CDR1 MGHRA, CDR2 YSYEKL. The CDR3 protein is CASSQDQGGDQPQHF. Here the CDR3 DNA reads TGCGCCAGCAGCCAAGACCAGGGGGGCGATCAGCCCCAGCATTTT.

J is TRBJ2-5 and V is TRBV19; D not certain. Deletions cut 3 bases from V and 3 bases from J, with 8 bases between. Germline V lookup: CDR1 LNHDA, CDR2 SQIVND (reference sequence). The CDR3 length is 13 residues. CDR3 in amino acids: CASSIPGEETQYF. In nucleotides, the CDR3 is TGTGCCAGTAGTATTCCCGGAGAAGAGACCCAGTACTTC.

The CDR3 nucleotides are TGTGCCAGCCTAAAGACAGGGAGCTCCTACGAGCAGTACTTC. It specifies CASLKTGSSYEQYF. The genes are TRBV7-2 and TRBJ2-7; the match to TRBD1 covers 7 bases. The CDR3 spans 14 residues. Germline CDR1 and CDR2: SGHTA and FQGNSA. J gave up 0 bases and V 8 bases, and 7 bases lay outside the gene matches.

This clone is a singleton in its sample. V and J are TRBV6-6 and TRBJ2-2; maybe TRBD1 (6 bases). CDR1 and CDR2 from the germline V gene are MNHNY and SVGAGI (reference sequence). This CDR3 has 16 residues. V lost 5 bases, J lost 7 bases, and 20 bases lay in between. This chain's CDR3 is CASSASDRAGGGELFF. As DNA, the CDR3 is TGTGCCAGCAGTGCCTCGGACAGAGCCGGAGGCGGGGAGCTGTTTTTT.

The CDR3 DNA is TGCGCCAGCCGAACAGGGGGCTTATACAATGAGCAGTTCTTC. Its protein is CASRTGGLYNEQFF. This sequence joins TRBV5-1 and TRBJ2-1; the match to TRBD1 covers 9 bases. CDR1 SGHRS and CDR2 YFSETQ come from the germline V gene. This CDR3 comprises 14 residues. V lost 7 bases and J lost 4; bases outside the gene matches: 6. The variable domain in full, with the rest retrieved from reference TRBV5-1 and TRBJ2-1, is KAGVTQTPRYLIKTRGQQVTLSCSPISGHRSVSWYQQTPGQGLQFLFEYFSETQRNKGNFPGRFSGRQFSNSRSEMNVSTLELGDSALYLCASRTGGLYNEQFFGPGTRLTVL.

The rearrangement joins TRBV29-1 to TRBJ1-1; D call uncertain. CDR1 and CDR2 (germline): SQVTM, ANQGSEA. The CDR3 is 10 residues long. Trimming left V 7 bases short and J 1 base short, with 4 bases between. The DNA of the CDR3 is TGCAGCGGCGAGAACACTGAAGCTTTCTTT. This sequence encodes CSGENTEAFF.

The CDR3 nucleotides are TGTGCCAGCAGCTTCGACAGCTATGAGCAGTACTTC. It encodes CASSFDSYEQYF. V and J are TRBV9 and TRBJ2-7; TRBD1 might be the D (5 bases). Per the germline V gene, CDR1 is SGDLS and CDR2 is YYNGEE. Trimming removed 4 bases from V and 7 bases from J, with 12 bases in between. The CDR3 spans 12 residues. The whole variable domain, remainder taken from reference TRBV9 and TRBJ2-7, is DSGVTQTPKHLITATGQRVTLRCSPRSGDLSVYWYQQSLDQGLQFLIQYYNGEERAKGNILERFSAQQFPDLHSELNLSSLELGDSALYFCASSFDSYEQYFGPGTRLTVT.

This clone was detected only once. This chain joins TRBV6-5 and TRBJ1-3; D gene unclear. The CDR3 is made up of 14 amino acids. Germline loops: CDR1 MNHEY, CDR2 SVGAGI. The V gene lost 7 bases and the J gene lost 2 bases, with 12 bases spanning the gap. This CDR3 is CASIPRVAGNTIYF. Here the CDR3 DNA reads TGTGCCAGCATTCCGAGGGTGGCTGGAAACACCATATATTTT.

The V gene is TRBV19, the J gene TRBJ1-2; TRBD1 matches 11 bases. V was clipped by 1 base and J by 11 bases; unmatched bases: 12. Germline-derived CDR1 and CDR2 are LNHDA and SQIVND (reference sequence). This CDR3 region has 16 residues. This CDR3 is CASSIAAGGQGVGYTF. The CDR3 DNA reads as TGTGCCAGTAGTATAGCAGCGGGGGGACAGGGGGTTGGATACACCTTC.

V gene TRBV5-8 combines with J gene TRBJ2-5, with 14 bases matching TRBD2. Germline CDR1 reads SGHTS; CDR2 reads YDEGEE. The CDR3 is 16 residues long. The V gene end was trimmed by 3 bases and the J gene end by 1 base; junction bases not matched to a gene: 2. This chain's CDR3 is CASSSGTSGGQETQYF. The CDR3 DNA reads as TGTGCCAGCAGCTCCGGGACTAGCGGGGGCCAAGAGACCCAGTACTTC. The full variable domain, in which reference TRBV5-8 and TRBJ2-5 provide the parts outside the CDR3, is EAGVTQSPTHLIKTRGQQATLRCSPISGHTSVYWYQQALGLGLQFLLWYDEGEERNRGNFPPRFSGRQFPNYSSELNVNALELEDSALYLCASSSGTSGGQETQYFGPGTRLLVL.

The chain links TRBV10-1 to TRBJ2-3; 7 bases fit TRBD1. The trim removed 9 bases at V and 2 bases at J, leaving 8 bases unmatched. Germline CDR1 and CDR2: WNHNN and SYGVQD (reference sequence). The CDR3 has 14 amino acids. The CDR3 loop is CASPDRSHTDTQYF. The CDR3 DNA sequence: TGCGCCAGTCCGGACAGGTCCCACACAGATACGCAGTATTTT.

The chain has TRBV30 and TRBJ2-5; TRBD1 is a possible D gene (5 bases). Germline CDR1 is GTSNPN and CDR2 is SVGIG (reference sequence). This CDR3 comprises 13 residues. Trimming took 0 bases from V and 5 from J, leaving 10 bases between them. In DNA, the CDR3 is TGTGCCTGGAGTGTAGTTAGGGGCGAGACCCAGTACTTC. Its translation: CAWSVVRGETQYF. Based on the CDR3 plus reference TRBV30 and TRBJ2-5, the full variable domain is SQTIHQWPATLVQPVGSPLSLECTVEGTSNPNLYWYRQAAGRGLQLLFYSVGIGQISSEVPQNLSASRPQDRQFILSSKKLLLSDSGFYLCAWSVVRGETQYFGPGTRLLVL.

This chain joins TRBV7-8 and TRBJ1-1; the D gene is possibly TRBD1 (6 bases). This CDR3 spans 12 amino acids. V lost 7 bases and J 5 bases, leaving 11 bases between the germline ends. Germline CDR1 and CDR2: SGHVS and FQNEAQ. CDR3 region: CASTQRGTEAFF. CDR3 coding DNA: TGTGCCAGCACCCAAAGGGGGACTGAAGCTTTCTTT.

The chain uses TRBV7-9 and TRBJ1-2, with unresolved D. CDR3 length equals 12 residues. V shed 7 bases and J shed 2 bases, with 8 bases lying between them. Germline CDR1 and CDR2: SEHNR and FQNEAQ (reference sequence). CDR3 amino acids: CASTYTNYGYTF. In nucleotides, the CDR3 is TGTGCCAGCACATACACGAACTATGGCTACACCTTC.

Only a few counts were recorded for this clone. V usage is TRBV27 and J usage is TRBJ2-7; D uncertain. Germline lookup yields CDR1 MNHEY and CDR2 SMNVEV (reference sequence). Trimming took 2 bases from V and 2 from J, leaving 7 bases between them. CDR3 length equals 13 residues. CDR3 residues: CASSLEFPYEQYF. The CDR3 DNA is TGTGCCAGCAGTTTAGAGTTCCCCTACGAGCAGTACTTC.

The rearrangement joins TRBV19 to TRBJ2-1, with 10 bases matching TRBD2. Trimming at V came to 3 bases and at J to 2 bases, leaving 4 bases not matched to a gene. From germline, CDR1 is LNHDA and CDR2 SQIVND (reference sequence). The CDR3 has 16 amino acids. The CDR3 protein is CASSMTSGSPYNEQFF. The CDR3 bases are TGTGCCAGTAGTATGACTAGCGGGTCTCCCTACAATGAGCAGTTCTTC.

V is TRBV7-9 and J is TRBJ2-7; TRBD2 is a possible D gene (5 bases). Germline values: CDR1 SEHNR, CDR2 FQNEAQ (reference sequence). This CDR3 region has 12 residues. The germline V and J ends were trimmed by 5 bases and 3 bases, with 8 bases remaining between them. DNA for the CDR3: TGTGCCAGCAGCCGAGGAGGCTACGAGCAGTACTTC. The encoded protein is CASSRGGYEQYF.

The chain has TRBV28 and TRBJ2-2; D might be TRBD2 (6 bases). V lost 6 bases to trimming and J lost 1 base, with 15 bases between them. In germline, CDR1 is MDHEN, CDR2 SYDVKM. The length of the CDR3 is 16 residues. The CDR3 loop reads CASSSSGGKNTGELFF. The CDR3 coding sequence is TGTGCCAGCAGCTCTTCCGGGGGAAAGAACACCGGGGAGCTGTTTTTT.

The CDR3 region has the DNA TGTGCCACCAGCAGACCCTTAGGGAGGTTGAGGGATTCACCCCTCCACTTT. This translates into CATSRPLGRLRDSPLHF. This chain joins TRBV15 and TRBJ1-6; D unresolved. The length of the CDR3 is 17 residues. Trimming stripped 2 bases from V and 8 bases from J, with 19 bases between. Per germline, CDR1 LNHNV and CDR2 YYDKDF (reference sequence).

The chain couples TRBV30 to TRBJ2-3, with D perhaps TRBD1 (5 bases). The ends were cut back, 0 bases at V and 4 bases at J, with 23 bases in the middle. Germline CDR1 and CDR2: GTSNPN and SVGIG (reference sequence). The CDR3 spans 18 residues. The CDR3 protein is CAWSVLPSAHLGADTQYF. Written as DNA, the CDR3 is TGTGCCTGGAGTGTCCTCCCCTCAGCGCACCTAGGGGCAGATACGCAGTATTTT.